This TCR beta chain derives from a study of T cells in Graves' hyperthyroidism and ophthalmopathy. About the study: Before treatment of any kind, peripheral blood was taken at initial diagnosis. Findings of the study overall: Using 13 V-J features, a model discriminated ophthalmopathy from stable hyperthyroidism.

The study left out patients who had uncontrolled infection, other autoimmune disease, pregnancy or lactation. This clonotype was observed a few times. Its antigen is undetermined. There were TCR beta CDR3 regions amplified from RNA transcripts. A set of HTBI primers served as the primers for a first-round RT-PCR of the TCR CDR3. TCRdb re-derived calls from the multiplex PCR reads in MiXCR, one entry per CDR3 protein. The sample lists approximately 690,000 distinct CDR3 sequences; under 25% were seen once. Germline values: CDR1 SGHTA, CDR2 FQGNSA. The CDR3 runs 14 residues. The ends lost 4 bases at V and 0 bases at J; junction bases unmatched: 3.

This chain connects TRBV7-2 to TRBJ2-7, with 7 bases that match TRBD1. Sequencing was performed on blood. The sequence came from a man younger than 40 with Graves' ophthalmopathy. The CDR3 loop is CASSYRQGSYEQYF. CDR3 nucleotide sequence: TGTGCCAGCAGCTACAGACAGGGCTCCTACGAGCAGTACTTC.